This passage covers 27 T cell receptor beta chains from one sample sequenced in a study of long-term antiretroviral therapy in people with HIV. A v3.0 immunoSEQ assay was performed at survey level. The method was immunoSEQ multiplex PCR; TCRdb's version includes in-frame clones alone and lacks a portion of them. Altogether more than 20,000 clones are present, 85% being singletons, with the ten largest covering around 9.6%. The input for sequencing was unsorted PBMCs, taken 2.3 years after starting antiretroviral therapy. These receptors were taken from a man in his forties with HIV.

The chain recombines TRBV13 with TRBJ2-3; the D gene is possibly TRBD1 (6 bases). The CDR3 loop spans 16 amino acids. V was shortened by 5 bases and J by 2 bases, with 17 bases between the two germline ends. The germline gives CDR1 PRHDT, CDR2 FYEKMQ (reference sequence). The DNA of the CDR3 is TGTGCCAGCAGCCTAAGGGACAAAGGGGACACAGATACGCAGTATTTT. Its protein is CASSLRDKGDTDTQYF. Using reference TRBV13 and TRBJ2-3 for the parts outside the CDR3, the full variable domain is AAGVIQSPRHLIKEKRETATLKCYPIPRHDTVYWYQQGPGQDPQFLISFYEKMQSDKGSIPDRFSAQQFSDYHSELNMSSLELGDSALYFCASSLRDKGDTDTQYFGPGTRLTVL.

The CDR3 DNA follows: TGTGCCAGCAGCGGGGGACTAGAGATCGCAGATACGCAGTATTTT. Protein sequence: CASSGGLEIADTQYF. This rearrangement joins TRBV5-6 to TRBJ2-3; 8 nucleotides align to TRBD2. The CDR3 spans 15 residues. V shed 4 bases, J shed 4 bases, and the junction held 8 bases outside the gene matches. Germline-derived CDR1 and CDR2 are SGHDT and YYEEEE.

The V and J genes are TRBV12-5 and TRBJ1-1; D uncertain. This CDR3 spans 15 amino acids. Trimming stripped 0 bases from V and 6 bases from J, with 14 bases between. Germline V gene data show CDR1 as LGHNT and CDR2 as FRNRAP. The CDR3 nucleotides are TGTGCTAGTGGTTTGGTAAATCGCCCCCTGGCTGAAGCTTTCTTT. It is translated as CASGLVNRPLAEAFF.

This clone was counted between two and nine times. This chain links TRBV19 with TRBJ1-5, with D possibly TRBD1 on 5 matching bases. V was shortened by 3 bases and J by 1 base, with 10 bases between the two germline ends. Germline-derived CDR1 and CDR2 are LNHDA and SQIVND (reference sequence). The CDR3 extends over 15 amino acids. The chain's CDR3 is CASSMISGSNQPQHF. The DNA for the CDR3 is TGTGCCAGTAGTATGATTTCAGGGAGCAATCAGCCCCAGCATTTT.

This clone showed up just once. V gene TRBV6-1 combines with J gene TRBJ2-1; weak D call: TRBD1 (6 bases). Germline CDR1 is MNHNS and CDR2 is SASEGT. The CDR3 runs to 17 residues. The V end was cut by 2 bases, the J end by 3 bases, with 17 bases between. CDR3 loop: CASSESKPGAGYNEQFF. The CDR3 nucleotides are TGTGCCAGCAGTGAAAGCAAACCAGGGGCTGGCTACAATGAGCAGTTCTTC.

V gene TRBV23-1 combines with J gene TRBJ2-1; 7 bases align to TRBD1. TRBV23-1 qualifies as an ORF whose function is uncertain. The CDR3 consists of 17 residues. V lost 3 bases, J lost 4 bases, and 12 bases stayed unmatched. CDR3 nucleotide sequence: TGCGCCAGCAGTCACCCGCAATCCGGGACAGCATACAATGAGCAGTTCTTC. The encoded protein is CASSHPQSGTAYNEQFF.

In this sample, this clone turned up once. The rearrangement uses TRBV7-9 and TRBJ1-2; tentatively, D is TRBD1 (5 bases). V lost 5 bases and J lost 2, with 21 bases in between. The CDR3 contains 17 residues. Germline CDR1 and CDR2: SEHNR and FQNEAQ (reference sequence). The CDR3 DNA sequence: TGTGCCAGCAGCCCCTGGCAGGGAACTAACCTGAACTATGGCTACACCTTC. Amino acids: CASSPWQGTNLNYGYTF.

The V call is TRBV7-9, the J call TRBJ2-2; 9 bases align to TRBD2. This CDR3 spans 15 amino acids. J was trimmed by 5 bases and V by 8 bases; bases with no gene match: 9. Per the germline V gene, CDR1 is SEHNR and CDR2 is FQNEAQ (reference sequence). CDR3 nucleotides: TGTGCCAGCCGATCCGGGACTAGCATAACCGGGGAGCTGTTTTTT. This encodes CASRSGTSITGELFF.

The chain links TRBV11-2 to TRBJ1-6, with 8 bases fitting TRBD1. Germline lookup yields CDR1 SGHAT and CDR2 FQNNGV. Trimming removed 0 bases from V and 7 bases from J; junction bases left unmatched: 5. This CDR3 region has 16 residues. The CDR3 region is CASSLEADRDNSPLHF. CDR3 nucleotide sequence: TGTGCCAGCAGCTTAGAAGCGGACAGGGACAATTCACCCCTCCACTTT. Full variable domain (missing parts from reference TRBV11-2 and TRBJ1-6): EAGVAQSPRYKIIEKRQSVAFWCNPISGHATLYWYQQILGQGPKLLIQFQNNGVVDDSQLPKDRFSAERLKGVDSTLKIQPAKLEDSAVYLCASSLEADRDNSPLHFGNGTRLTVT.

This rearrangement joins TRBV10-3 to TRBJ2-3, with D possibly being TRBD1 (6 bases). The CDR3 is made up of 18 amino acids. CDR1 and CDR2 (germline): ENHRY, SYGVKD. Trimming pared 10 bases from V and 2 bases from J, leaving 28 bases between. The CDR3 reads CATLTSLPRTDNTDTQYF. The CDR3 bases are TGTGCCACCTTAACTTCTCTCCCTCGGACAGACAACACAGATACGCAGTATTTT.

The chain couples TRBV29-1 to TRBJ1-2; D might be TRBD1 (6 bases). The CDR3 has 11 residues. The V gene lost 3 bases and the J gene lost 6 bases, with 8 bases spanning the gap. Looked up from germline, CDR1 is SQVTM and CDR2 is ANQGSEA. The CDR3: CSVDDRNGYTF. The CDR3 DNA reads as TGCAGCGTTGATGACAGGAATGGCTACACCTTC. The full variable domain, in which reference TRBV29-1 and TRBJ1-2 provide the parts outside the CDR3, is SAVISQKPSRDICQRGTSLTIQCQVDSQVTMMFWYRQQPGQSLTLIATANQGSEATYESGFVIDKFPISRPNLTFSTLTVSNMSPEDSSIYLCSVDDRNGYTFGSGTRLTVV.

The chain uses TRBV7-6 and TRBJ2-1; D could derive from TRBD1 or TRBD2 (5 bases each). Trimming stripped 3 bases from V and 3 bases from J, with 6 bases between. Germline CDR1 is SGHVS and CDR2 is FNYEAQ. The CDR3 length is 13 residues. The CDR3 is CASSLGDYNEQFF. Here the CDR3 DNA reads TGTGCCAGCAGCTTGGGGGACTACAATGAGCAGTTCTTC.

CDR3 DNA sequence: TGTGCCAGCAGCCCCGGACAGGAACCCCCTTACTATGGCTACACCTTC. Protein: CASSPGQEPPYYGYTF. This chain links TRBV7-9 with TRBJ1-2, with 7 bases fitting TRBD1. Germline V gene data show CDR1 as SEHNR and CDR2 as FQNEAQ (reference sequence). V gave up 5 bases and J gave up 3 bases; unmatched junction bases: 12. This CDR3 is built from 16 residues.

The chain links TRBV30 to TRBJ2-6; the match to TRBD2 covers 8 bases. Germline loops: CDR1 GTSNPN, CDR2 SVGIG (reference sequence). V shed 2 bases, J shed 0 bases, and the junction held 12 bases outside the gene matches. The CDR3 extends over 19 amino acids. The CDR3 DNA sequence: TGTGCCTGGAGTCCCTTCGGGGGGGACCTTTTCTCTGGGGCCAACGTCCTGACTTTC. This gives the protein CAWSPFGGDLFSGANVLTF.

The chain links TRBV14 to TRBJ1-1, with D uncertain. The CDR3 spans 12 residues. Germline lookup yields CDR1 SGHDN and CDR2 FVKESK. V lost 3 bases and J lost 4, with 6 bases in between. CDR3 sequence (DNA): TGTGCCAGCAGCCAGGGTAGCACTGAAGCTTTCTTT. Encoded protein: CASSQGSTEAFF.

This clone came up a few times. The chain combines TRBV12-5 with TRBJ1-5; TRBD1 matches at 12 bases. The germline gives CDR1 LGHNT, CDR2 FRNRAP. The V and J ends lost 7 bases and 7 bases, in that order; junction bases with no gene match: 8. This CDR3 region has 15 residues. This CDR3 is CASAQGQGAKQPQHF. The CDR3 DNA is TGTGCTAGTGCCCAGGGACAGGGGGCTAAACAGCCCCAGCATTTT.

The gene calls are TRBV18 and TRBJ1-2, with 8 bases identical to TRBD1. The CDR3 spans 14 residues. In germline, CDR1 is KGHSH, CDR2 LQKENI. V lost 5 bases and J lost 3; bases outside the gene matches: 5. The CDR3: CASSTGGLDYGYTF. CDR3 nucleotides: TGTGCCAGCTCAACAGGGGGGTTGGACTATGGCTACACCTTC.

The V and J genes are TRBV7-9 and TRBJ1-4; tentatively, D is TRBD1 (6 bases). The length of the CDR3 is 15 residues. The V gene's germline CDR1 is SEHNR and CDR2 FQNEAQ (reference sequence). V lost 5 bases, J lost 6 bases, and 16 bases lay in between. CDR3 in amino acids: CASSGQTGAHEKLFF. The CDR3 DNA follows: TGTGCCAGCAGCGGCCAGACAGGAGCACATGAAAAACTGTTTTTT.

The chain has TRBV7-2 and TRBJ1-1, with 10 nucleotides matching TRBD1. CDR3 length: 12 amino acids. The germline gives CDR1 SGHTA, CDR2 FQGNSA. V gave up 8 bases and J gave up 4 bases; unmatched junction bases: 1. CDR3 sequence: CASGQGGTEAFF. CDR3 in DNA: TGTGCCAGCGGACAGGGGGGCACTGAAGCTTTCTTT.

This clone has just one count. The gene calls are TRBV9 and TRBJ2-1, with 12 bases fitting TRBD2. The CDR3 spans 19 residues. V trimming: 3 bases; J trimming: 5 bases; junction bases outside the gene matches: 15. CDR1 is SGDLS and CDR2 is YYNGEE in the germline V gene. The chain's CDR3 is CASSGHGTSGFQADNEQFF. The DNA for the CDR3 is TGTGCCAGCAGCGGGCATGGGACTAGCGGGTTCCAAGCCGACAATGAGCAGTTCTTC. The whole variable domain, remainder taken from reference TRBV9 and TRBJ2-1, is DSGVTQTPKHLITATGQRVTLRCSPRSGDLSVYWYQQSLDQGLQFLIQYYNGEERAKGNILERFSAQQFPDLHSELNLSSLELGDSALYFCASSGHGTSGFQADNEQFFGPGTRLTVL.

J is TRBJ2-4 and V is TRBV27; the match to TRBD1 covers 8 bases. The V gene's germline CDR1 is MNHEY and CDR2 SMNVEV (reference sequence). Losses at the gene ends were 5 bases for V and 6 bases for J; bases not matched to a gene: 6. The CDR3 is 14 amino acids. The CDR3 sequence: CASSETGGLNIQYF. DNA of the CDR3: TGTGCCAGCAGTGAAACAGGGGGTTTAAACATTCAGTACTTC.

There are a few counts of this clone. The chain employs TRBV5-8 and TRBJ2-7, with 8 nucleotides matching TRBD1. The CDR3 is made up of 15 amino acids. Germline V lookup: CDR1 SGHTS, CDR2 YDEGEE. Trimming removed 1 base from V and 2 bases from J; junction bases left unmatched: 5. The CDR3 bases are TGTGCCAGCAGCTTGCAGGGGGCTCGAACCTACGAGCAGTACTTC. It translates to CASSLQGARTYEQYF. Based on the CDR3 plus reference TRBV5-8 and TRBJ2-7, the full variable domain is EAGVTQSPTHLIKTRGQQATLRCSPISGHTSVYWYQQALGLGLQFLLWYDEGEERNRGNFPPRFSGRQFPNYSSELNVNALELEDSALYLCASSLQGARTYEQYFGPGTRLTVT.

The V gene is TRBV13, the J gene TRBJ2-1, with D tentatively TRBD2 (6 bases). V was clipped by 5 bases and J by 6 bases, with 11 bases between them. The CDR3 covers 13 residues. The germline V gene encodes CDR1 PRHDT and CDR2 FYEKMQ (reference sequence). DNA of the CDR3: TGTGCCAGCAGCAGCGGAGGGTCCAATGAGCAGTTCTTC. It yields the protein CASSSGGSNEQFF.

The rearrangement joins TRBV12-5 to TRBJ2-1; D is uncertain. This CDR3 contains 16 residues. Germline V gene sequence: CDR1 LGHNT, CDR2 FRNRAP. Trimming took off 3 bases at V and 2 bases at J, with 14 bases between the two ends. The CDR3 loop reads CASGFSSGSPYNEQFF. CDR3 nucleotides: TGTGCTAGTGGTTTTTCCTCCGGGTCCCCCTACAATGAGCAGTTCTTC.

This chain links TRBV29-1 with TRBJ2-5, with D unresolved. V was trimmed by 4 bases and J by 0 bases, leaving 9 bases between them. The germline V gene encodes CDR1 SQVTM and CDR2 ANQGSEA. The CDR3 runs to 13 residues. This CDR3 is CSVAAAYQETQYF. CDR3 nucleotides: TGCAGCGTTGCCGCAGCTTACCAAGAGACCCAGTACTTC.

The chain recombines TRBV9 with TRBJ2-1, with 7 nucleotides matching TRBD1. CDR3 length: 16 residues. Looked up from germline, CDR1 is SGDLS and CDR2 is YYNGEE. The V gene end was trimmed by 4 bases and the J gene end by 6 bases; junction bases not matched to a gene: 13. CDR3 sequence (DNA): TGTGCCAGCAGCTTTGGGACAGCCCAACCGGGCAATGAGCAGTTCTTC. Translating it yields CASSFGTAQPGNEQFF.

The chain combines TRBV2 with TRBJ2-5, with a weak D call TRBD1 (5 bases). V lost 1 base and J lost 2, with 11 bases in between. The CDR3 length is 15 residues. Germline values: CDR1 SNHLY, CDR2 FYNNEI. CDR3 sequence reads: CASSEGGSLQETQYF. For the CDR3, the DNA is TGTGCCAGCAGTGAAGGGGGCTCCTTACAAGAGACCCAGTACTTC.